Included here is one T cell receptor beta chain sequence, with context. This specimen comes from a study of blood T cell repertoires in COVID-19. Clones were read by immunoSEQ multiplex PCR, and TCRdb kept only the in-frame ones, dropping some. This sample yields about 240,000 clones, of which about 90% are seen a single time; roughly 7% belongs to the top ten. This sequence originates from a man in his sixties who had recovered from COVID-19. The sample taken for sequencing was peripheral blood.

CDR3 DNA sequence: TGTGCCAGTAGTCAACAGGGTAATCCCTATCGAGCCAAAAACATTCAGTACTTC. Translated, it gives CASSQQGNPYRAKNIQYF. V gene TRBV19 combines with J gene TRBJ2-4, with a tentative D call TRBD1 (6 bases). Trimming took off 5 bases at V and 0 bases at J, with 20 bases between the two ends. CDR1 LNHDA and CDR2 SQIVND come from the germline V gene (reference sequence). The length of the CDR3 is 18 residues.